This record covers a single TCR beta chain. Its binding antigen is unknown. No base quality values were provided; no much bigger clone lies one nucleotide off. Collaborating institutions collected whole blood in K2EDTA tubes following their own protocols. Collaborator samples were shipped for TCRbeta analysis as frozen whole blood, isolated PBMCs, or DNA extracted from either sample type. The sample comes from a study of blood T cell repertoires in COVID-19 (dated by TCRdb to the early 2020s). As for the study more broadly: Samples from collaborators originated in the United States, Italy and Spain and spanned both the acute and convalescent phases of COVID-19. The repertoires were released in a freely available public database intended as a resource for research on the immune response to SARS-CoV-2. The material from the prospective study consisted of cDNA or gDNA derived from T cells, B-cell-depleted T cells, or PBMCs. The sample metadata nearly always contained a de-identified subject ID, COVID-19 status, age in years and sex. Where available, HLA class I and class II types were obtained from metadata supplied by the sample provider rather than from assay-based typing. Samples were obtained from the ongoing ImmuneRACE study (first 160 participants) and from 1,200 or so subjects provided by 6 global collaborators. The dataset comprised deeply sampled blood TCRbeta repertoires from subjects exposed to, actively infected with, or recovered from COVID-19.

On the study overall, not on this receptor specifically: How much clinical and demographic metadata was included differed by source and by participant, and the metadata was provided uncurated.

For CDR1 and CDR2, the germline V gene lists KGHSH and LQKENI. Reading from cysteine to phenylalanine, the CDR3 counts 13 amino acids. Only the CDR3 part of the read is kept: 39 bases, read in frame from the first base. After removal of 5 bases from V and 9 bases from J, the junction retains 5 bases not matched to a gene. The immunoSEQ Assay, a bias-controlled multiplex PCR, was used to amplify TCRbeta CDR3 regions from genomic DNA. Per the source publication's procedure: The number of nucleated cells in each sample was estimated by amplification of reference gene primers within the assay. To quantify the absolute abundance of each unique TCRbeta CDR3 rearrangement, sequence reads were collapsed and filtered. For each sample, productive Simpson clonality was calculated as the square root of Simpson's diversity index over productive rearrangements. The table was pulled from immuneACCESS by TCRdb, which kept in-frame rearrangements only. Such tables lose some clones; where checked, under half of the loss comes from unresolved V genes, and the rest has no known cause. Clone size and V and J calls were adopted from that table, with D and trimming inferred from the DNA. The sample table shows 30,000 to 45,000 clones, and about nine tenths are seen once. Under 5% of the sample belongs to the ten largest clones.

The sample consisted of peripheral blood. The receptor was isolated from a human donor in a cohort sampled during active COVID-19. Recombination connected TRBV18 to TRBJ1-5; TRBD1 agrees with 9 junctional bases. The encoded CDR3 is CASSWDRESPQHF. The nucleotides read TGTGCCAGCTCATGGGACAGGGAATCGCCCCAGCATTTT.